This paragraph covers one T cell receptor (beta chain) sequence. The data are from a study of blood T cell repertoires in COVID-19. As for the study in general: Spain, Italy and the United States supplied samples that represented acute and convalescent COVID-19. Nucleic acid was either cDNA or gDNA, and it came from T cells, B-cell-depleted T cells, or PBMCs.

Sequencing used immunoSEQ multiplex PCR; TCRdb keeps in-frame clones, though not all of them. The sample lists fewer than 250,000 clones, roughly 89% seen once, with about 2.5% in the top ten. Participant reports of clinical history set cohort assignment. The V gene's germline CDR1 is MNHNY and CDR2 SVGAGI (reference sequence). V lost 8 bases, J lost 7 bases, and 9 bases stayed unmatched. The CDR3 is 14 residues long. This receptor was identified in a woman in her thirties with acute COVID-19. The sequenced material came from PBMCs or T cells enriched from blood (not recorded which). The chain employs TRBV6-6 and TRBJ1-4; 8 bases are shared with TRBD1. Here the CDR3 reads CASDHRGSVEKLFF. The CDR3 DNA is TGTGCCAGCGACCACAGGGGGAGTGTTGAAAAACTGTTTTTT.